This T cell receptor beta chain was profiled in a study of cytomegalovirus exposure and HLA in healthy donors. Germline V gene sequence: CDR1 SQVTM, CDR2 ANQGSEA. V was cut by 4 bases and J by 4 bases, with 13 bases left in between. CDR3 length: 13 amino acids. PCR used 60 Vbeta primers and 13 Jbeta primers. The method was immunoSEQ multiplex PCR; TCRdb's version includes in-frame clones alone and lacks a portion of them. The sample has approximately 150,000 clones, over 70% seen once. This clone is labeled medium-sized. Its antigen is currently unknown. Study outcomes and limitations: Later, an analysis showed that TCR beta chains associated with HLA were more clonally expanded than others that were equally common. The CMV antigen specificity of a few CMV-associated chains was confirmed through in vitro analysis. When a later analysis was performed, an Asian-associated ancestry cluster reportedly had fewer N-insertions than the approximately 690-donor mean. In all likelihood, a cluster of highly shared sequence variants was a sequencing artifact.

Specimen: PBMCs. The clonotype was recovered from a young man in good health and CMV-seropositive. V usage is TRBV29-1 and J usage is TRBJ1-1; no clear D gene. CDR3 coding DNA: TGCAGCGTTGTGAGGTCTGAGGGCACTGAAGCTTTCTTT. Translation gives CSVVRSEGTEAFF. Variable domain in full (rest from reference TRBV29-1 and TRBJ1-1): SAVISQKPSRDICQRGTSLTIQCQVDSQVTMMFWYRQQPGQSLTLIATANQGSEATYESGFVIDKFPISRPNLTFSTLTVSNMSPEDSSIYLCSVVRSEGTEAFFGQGTRLTVV.